The next 3 T cell receptor beta chains were all read from a single sample in a study of T-cell memory formation after mild COVID-19. TCRdb re-derived calls from the 5' RACE reads in MiXCR, one entry per CDR3 protein. The sample has roughly 510,000 distinct CDR3 sequences; around 16% are singletons. The specimen was PBMCs or a T cell subset sorted from them (not recorded which). The source of these receptors is an adult woman who had mild COVID-19 (a few samples of this study predate the infection). Cell type and time point are not known.

This clonotype has just a few counts. V is TRBV11-3 and J is TRBJ2-5, with 7 positions matching TRBD2. The CDR3 covers 13 residues. Trimming at V came to 5 bases and at J to 5 bases, leaving 5 bases not matched to a gene. CDR1 and CDR2 (germline): SGHNT, YENEEA. DNA for the CDR3: TGTGCCAGCAGCATAGGACTAGTGGAGACCCAGTACTTC. It is translated as CASSIGLVETQYF.

The chain recombines TRBV7-8 with TRBJ1-2, with D unclear. V shed 0 bases and J shed 8 bases, with 7 bases lying between them. Germline V lookup: CDR1 SGHVS, CDR2 FQNEAQ. CDR3 length: 12 residues. CDR3 sequence reads: CASSLALTGYTF. The DNA of the CDR3 is TGTGCCAGCAGCTTAGCCTTGACGGGCTACACCTTC.

The rearrangement links TRBV15 to TRBJ2-1; D is perhaps TRBD1 (5 bases). Trimming took off 2 bases at V and 7 bases at J, with 6 bases between the two ends. This CDR3 contains 12 residues. Germline-derived CDR1 and CDR2 are LNHNV and YYDKDF (reference sequence). The CDR3 nucleotides are TGTGCCACCAGCAGACAGGGTAATGAGCAGTTCTTC. Encoded protein: CATSRQGNEQFF. Full variable domain (missing parts from reference TRBV15 and TRBJ2-1): DAMVIQNPRYQVTQFGKPVTLSCSQTLNHNVMYWYQQKSSQAPKLLFHYYDKDFNNEADTPDNFQSRRPNTSFCFLDIRSPGLGDTAMYLCATSRQGNEQFFGPGTRLTVL.